Sequencing of this TCR beta chain was carried out in a study of shared clonotypes between healthy human individuals. Overall study results and limits: The study found lower generation probabilities in non-shared clonotypes than in those shared by all four donors.

On this clone itself: Its antigen remains unidentified. In the same sample, other DNA sequences code for this CDR3.

Assay runs were performed at deep level. Sorted-subset replicate PCRs used approximately 200 ng of genomic DNA. This amount corresponded to about 29,000 T cell genomes. TCRdb's table, derived via immunoSEQ multiplex PCR, lists solely in-frame clones and lacks some. The sample holds around 2,000,000 clones, approximately 95% seen once. The V end was cut by 1 base, the J end by 6 bases, with 2 bases between. CDR3 length: 11 amino acids. Germline CDR1 reads SGHAT; CDR2 reads FQNNGV. Naive CD8 cells comprised CD45RO-negative, CCR7-positively selected cells, excluding terminally differentiated effector memory CD45RA+ cells.

The sequence derives from a man younger than 30 in good health. The sequencing sample was made of naive CD8+ T cells sorted from blood. The chain recombines TRBV11-2 with TRBJ2-3; D is unclear. The CDR3 spells CASSLGDTQYF. The CDR3 bases are TGTGCCAGCAGCTTAGGTGATACGCAGTATTTT.